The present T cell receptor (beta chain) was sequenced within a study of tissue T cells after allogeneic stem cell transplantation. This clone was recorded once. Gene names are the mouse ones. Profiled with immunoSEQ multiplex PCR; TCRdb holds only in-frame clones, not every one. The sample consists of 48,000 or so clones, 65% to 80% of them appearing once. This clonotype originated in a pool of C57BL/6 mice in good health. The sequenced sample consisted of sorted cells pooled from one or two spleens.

CDR3 amino acids: CTCSEAGGNERLFF. CDR3 DNA (partial): TGCACCTGCAGTGAGGCAGGGGGCAACGAAAGATTATTT. This chain links TRBV1 with TRBJ1-4; 7 bases agree with TRBD1. The read ends 1 residue before the CDR3 terminus; that terminus is restored from the germline J gene. Germline V lookup: CDR1 NSQYPW, CDR2 LRSPGD (reference sequence). The ends lost 4 bases at V and 4 bases at J; junction bases unmatched: 3. This CDR3 spans 14 amino acids. The whole variable domain, filled in from reference TRBV1 and TRBJ1-4, reads VTLLEQNPRWRLVPRGQAVNLRCILKNSQYPWMSWYQQDLQKQLQWLFTLRSPGDKEVKSLPGADYLATRVTDTELRLQVANMSQGRTLYCTCSEAGGNERLFFGHGTKLSVL.